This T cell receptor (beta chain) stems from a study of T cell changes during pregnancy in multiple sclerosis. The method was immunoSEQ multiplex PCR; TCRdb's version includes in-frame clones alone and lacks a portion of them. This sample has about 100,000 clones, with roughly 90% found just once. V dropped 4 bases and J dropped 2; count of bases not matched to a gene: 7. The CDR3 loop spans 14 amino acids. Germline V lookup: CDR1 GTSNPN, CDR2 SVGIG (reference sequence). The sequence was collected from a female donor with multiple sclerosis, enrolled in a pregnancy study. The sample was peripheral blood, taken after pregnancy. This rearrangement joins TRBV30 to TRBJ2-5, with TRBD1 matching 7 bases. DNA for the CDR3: TGTGCCTGGAATATTGGGGGACAGCAAGAGACCCAGTACTTC. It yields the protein CAWNIGGQQETQYF.